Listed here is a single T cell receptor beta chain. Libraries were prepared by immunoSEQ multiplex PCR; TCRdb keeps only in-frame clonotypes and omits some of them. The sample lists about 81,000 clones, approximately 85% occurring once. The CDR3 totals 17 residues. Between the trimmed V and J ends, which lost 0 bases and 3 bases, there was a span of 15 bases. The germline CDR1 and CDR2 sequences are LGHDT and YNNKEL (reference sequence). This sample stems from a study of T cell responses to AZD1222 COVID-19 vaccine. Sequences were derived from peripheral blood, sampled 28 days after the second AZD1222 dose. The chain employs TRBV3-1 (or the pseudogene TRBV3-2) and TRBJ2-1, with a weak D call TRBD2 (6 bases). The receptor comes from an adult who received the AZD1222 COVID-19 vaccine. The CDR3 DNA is TGTGCCAGCAGCCAAGATGGTCGTTCGGGGGACTACAATGAGCAGTTCTTC. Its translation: CASSQDGRSGDYNEQFF.